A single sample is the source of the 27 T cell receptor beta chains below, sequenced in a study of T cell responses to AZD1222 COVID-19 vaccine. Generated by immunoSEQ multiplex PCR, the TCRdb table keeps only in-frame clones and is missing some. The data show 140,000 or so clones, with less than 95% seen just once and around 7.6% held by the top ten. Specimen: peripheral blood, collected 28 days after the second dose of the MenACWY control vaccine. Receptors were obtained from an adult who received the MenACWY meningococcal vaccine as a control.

Here the CDR3 DNA reads TGTGCCAGCAGTGACGTCCCGAATTCACCCCTCCACTTT. It codes for CASSDVPNSPLHF. The chain has TRBV6-4 and TRBJ1-6, with no clear D. The CDR3 is 13 residues long. V lost 2 bases, J lost 7 bases, and 6 bases lay in between. The germline gives CDR1 MRHNA, CDR2 SNTAGT.

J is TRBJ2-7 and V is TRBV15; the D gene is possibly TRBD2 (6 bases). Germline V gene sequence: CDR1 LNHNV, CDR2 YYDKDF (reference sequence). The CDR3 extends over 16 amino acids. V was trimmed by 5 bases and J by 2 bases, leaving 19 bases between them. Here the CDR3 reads CATSEDRGLQTYEQYF. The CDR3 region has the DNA TGTGCCACCAGCGAGGACCGGGGACTGCAAACCTACGAGCAGTACTTC.

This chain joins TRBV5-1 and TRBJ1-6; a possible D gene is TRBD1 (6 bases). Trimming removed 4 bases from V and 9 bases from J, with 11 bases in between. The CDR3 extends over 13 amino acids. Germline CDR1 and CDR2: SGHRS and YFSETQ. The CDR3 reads CASSLEDSSPLHF. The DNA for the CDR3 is TGCGCCAGCAGCCTCGAGGACAGTTCACCCCTCCACTTT.

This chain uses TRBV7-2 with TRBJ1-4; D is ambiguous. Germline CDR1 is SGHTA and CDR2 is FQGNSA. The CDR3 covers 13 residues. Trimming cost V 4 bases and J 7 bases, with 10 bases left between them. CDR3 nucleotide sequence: TGTGCCAGCAGCTGGCGACGGAGTGAAAAACTGTTTTTT. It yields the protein CASSWRRSEKLFF.

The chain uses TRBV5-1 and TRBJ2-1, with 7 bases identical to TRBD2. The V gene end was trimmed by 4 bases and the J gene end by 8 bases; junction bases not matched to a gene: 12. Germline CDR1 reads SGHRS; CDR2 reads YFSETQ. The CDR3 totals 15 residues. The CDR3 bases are TGCGCCAGCAGCAAACTAGCGAGGTCGGGGGATGAGCAGTTCTTC. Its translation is CASSKLARSGDEQFF.

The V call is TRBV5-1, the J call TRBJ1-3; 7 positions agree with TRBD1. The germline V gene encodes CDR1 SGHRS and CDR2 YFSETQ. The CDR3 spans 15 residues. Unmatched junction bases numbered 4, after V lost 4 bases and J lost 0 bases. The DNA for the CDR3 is TGCGCCAGCAGCGTCGGGACAGTCTCTGGAAACACCATATATTTT. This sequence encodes CASSVGTVSGNTIYF.

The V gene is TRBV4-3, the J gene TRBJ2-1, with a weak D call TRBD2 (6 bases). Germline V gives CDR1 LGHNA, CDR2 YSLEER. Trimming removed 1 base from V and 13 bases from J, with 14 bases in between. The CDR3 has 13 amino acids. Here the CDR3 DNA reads TGCGCCAGCAGCCAAGCCCGGGACTCCACCCAGTTCTTC. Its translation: CASSQARDSTQFF.

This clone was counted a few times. Here the CDR3 DNA reads TGTGCCAGCTCACTGGACAGGGTGATCGGGGAGCTGTTTTTT. This gives the protein CASSLDRVIGELFF. The chain recombines TRBV18 with TRBJ2-2; 8 positions match TRBD1. Germline V lookup: CDR1 KGHSH, CDR2 LQKENI. V lost 4 bases to trimming and J lost 7 bases; unmatched junction nucleotides: 5. This CDR3 is built from 14 residues. Filled out from reference TRBV18 and TRBJ2-2, the complete variable domain reads NAGVMQNPRHLVRRRGQEARLRCSPMKGHSHVYWYRQLPEEGLKFMVYLQKENIIDESGMPKERFSAEFPKEGPSILRIQQVVRGDSAAYFCASSLDRVIGELFFGEGSRLTVL.

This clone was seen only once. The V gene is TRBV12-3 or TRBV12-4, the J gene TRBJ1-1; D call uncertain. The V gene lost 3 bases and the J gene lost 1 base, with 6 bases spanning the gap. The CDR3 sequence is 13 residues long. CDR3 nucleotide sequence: TGTGCCAGCAGTTTGAATAGGAACACTGAAGCTTTCTTT. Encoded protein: CASSLNRNTEAFF.

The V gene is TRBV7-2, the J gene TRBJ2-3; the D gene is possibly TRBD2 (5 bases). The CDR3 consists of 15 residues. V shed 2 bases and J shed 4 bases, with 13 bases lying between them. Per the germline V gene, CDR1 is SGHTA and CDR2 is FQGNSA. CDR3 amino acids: CASSLYEPGADTQYF. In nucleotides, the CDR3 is TGTGCCAGCAGCTTATATGAGCCCGGGGCAGATACGCAGTATTTT.

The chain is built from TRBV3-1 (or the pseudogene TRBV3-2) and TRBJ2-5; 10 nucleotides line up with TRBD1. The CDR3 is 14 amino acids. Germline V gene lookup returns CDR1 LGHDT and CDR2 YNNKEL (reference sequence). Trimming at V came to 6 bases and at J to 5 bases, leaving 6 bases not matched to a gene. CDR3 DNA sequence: TGTGCCAGCAGTCAGACAGGGGGCGCGGAGACCCAGTACTTC. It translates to CASSQTGGAETQYF.

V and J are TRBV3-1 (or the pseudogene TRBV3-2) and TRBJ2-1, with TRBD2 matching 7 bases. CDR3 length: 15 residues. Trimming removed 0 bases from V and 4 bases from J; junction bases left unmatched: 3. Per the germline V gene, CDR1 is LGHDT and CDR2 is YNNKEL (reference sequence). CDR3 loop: CASSQDVGGYNEQFF. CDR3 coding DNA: TGTGCCAGCAGCCAAGATGTGGGAGGGTACAATGAGCAGTTCTTC.

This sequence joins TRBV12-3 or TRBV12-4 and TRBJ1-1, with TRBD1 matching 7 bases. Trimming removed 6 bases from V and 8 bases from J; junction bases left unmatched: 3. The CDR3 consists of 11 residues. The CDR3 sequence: CASSETGEAFF. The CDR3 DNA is TGTGCCAGCAGCGAGACAGGGGAAGCTTTCTTT.

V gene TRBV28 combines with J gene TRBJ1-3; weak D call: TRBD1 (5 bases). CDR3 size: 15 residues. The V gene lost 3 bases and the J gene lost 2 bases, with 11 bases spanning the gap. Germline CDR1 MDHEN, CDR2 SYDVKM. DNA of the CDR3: TGTGCCAGCAGTTTTCTAGGGACGACTGGAAACACCATATATTTT. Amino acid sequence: CASSFLGTTGNTIYF. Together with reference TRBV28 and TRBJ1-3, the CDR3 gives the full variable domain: DVKVTQSSRYLVKRTGEKVFLECVQDMDHENMFWYRQDPGLGLRLIYFSYDVKMKEKGDIPEGYSVSREKKERFSLILESASTNQTSMYLCASSFLGTTGNTIYFGEGSWLTVV.

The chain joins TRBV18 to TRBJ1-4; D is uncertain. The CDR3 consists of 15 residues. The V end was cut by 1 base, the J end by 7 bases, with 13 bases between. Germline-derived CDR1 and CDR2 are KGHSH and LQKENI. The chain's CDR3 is CASSPLEWKAEKLFF. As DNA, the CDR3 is TGTGCCAGCTCACCACTGGAGTGGAAGGCTGAAAAACTGTTTTTT. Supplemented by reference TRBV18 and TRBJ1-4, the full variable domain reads NAGVMQNPRHLVRRRGQEARLRCSPMKGHSHVYWYRQLPEEGLKFMVYLQKENIIDESGMPKERFSAEFPKEGPSILRIQQVVRGDSAAYFCASSPLEWKAEKLFFGSGTQLSVL.

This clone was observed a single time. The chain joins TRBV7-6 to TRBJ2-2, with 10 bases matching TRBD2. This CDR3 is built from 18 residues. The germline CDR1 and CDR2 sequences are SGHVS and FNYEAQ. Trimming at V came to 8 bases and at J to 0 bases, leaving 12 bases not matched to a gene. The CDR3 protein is CASGLRWTSGSNTGELFF. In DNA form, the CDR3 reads TGTGCCAGCGGCCTCAGGTGGACTAGCGGATCGAACACCGGGGAGCTGTTTTTT.

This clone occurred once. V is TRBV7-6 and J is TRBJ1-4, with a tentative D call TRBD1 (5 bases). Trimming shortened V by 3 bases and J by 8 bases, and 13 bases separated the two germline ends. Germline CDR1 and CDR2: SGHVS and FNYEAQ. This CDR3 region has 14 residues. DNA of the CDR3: TGTGCCAGCAGCTTTTCGCAGGGTAGGGAAAAACTGTTTTTT. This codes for CASSFSQGREKLFF.

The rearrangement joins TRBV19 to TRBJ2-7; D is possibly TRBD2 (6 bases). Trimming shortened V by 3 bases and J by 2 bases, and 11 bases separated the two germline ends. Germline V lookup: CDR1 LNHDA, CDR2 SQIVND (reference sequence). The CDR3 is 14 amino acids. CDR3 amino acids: CASSILPGAYEQYF. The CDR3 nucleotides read TGTGCCAGTAGTATTCTCCCGGGGGCCTACGAGCAGTACTTC.

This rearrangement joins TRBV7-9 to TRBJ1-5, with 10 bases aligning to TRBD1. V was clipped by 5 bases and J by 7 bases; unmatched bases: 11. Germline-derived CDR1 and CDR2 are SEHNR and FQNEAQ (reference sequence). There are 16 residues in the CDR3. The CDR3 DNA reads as TGTGCCAGCAGCCGAGCCCAGACAGGGGGCGAGCAGCCCCAGCATTTT. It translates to CASSRAQTGGEQPQHF.

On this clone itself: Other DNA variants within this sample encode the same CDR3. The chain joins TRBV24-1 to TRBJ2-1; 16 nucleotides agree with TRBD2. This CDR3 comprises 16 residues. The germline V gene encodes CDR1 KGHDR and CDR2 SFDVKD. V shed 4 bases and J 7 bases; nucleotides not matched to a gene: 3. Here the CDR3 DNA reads TGTGCCACCAGTGACCTGGGACTAGCGGGAGGGAATGAGCAGTTCTTC. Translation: CATSDLGLAGGNEQFF.

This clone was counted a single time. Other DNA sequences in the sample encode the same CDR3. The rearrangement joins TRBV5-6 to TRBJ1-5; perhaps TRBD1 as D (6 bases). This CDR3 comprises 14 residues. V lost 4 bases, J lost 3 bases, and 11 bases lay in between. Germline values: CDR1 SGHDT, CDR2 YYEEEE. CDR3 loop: CASSRTASNQPQHF. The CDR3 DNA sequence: TGTGCCAGCAGCCGGACAGCCTCCAATCAGCCCCAGCATTTT.

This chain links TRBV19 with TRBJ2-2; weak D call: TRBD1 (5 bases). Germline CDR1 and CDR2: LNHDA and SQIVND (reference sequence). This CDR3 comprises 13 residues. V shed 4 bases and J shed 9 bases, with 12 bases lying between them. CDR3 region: CASSTQGTRELFF. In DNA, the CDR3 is TGTGCCAGTAGTACGCAGGGTACCCGGGAGCTGTTTTTT.

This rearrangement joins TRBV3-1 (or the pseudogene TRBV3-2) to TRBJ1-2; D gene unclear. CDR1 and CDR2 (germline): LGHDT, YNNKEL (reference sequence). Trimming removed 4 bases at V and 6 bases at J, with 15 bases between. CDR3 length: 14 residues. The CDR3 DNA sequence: TGTGCCAGCAGCCCCTCAAGGCAGTTCCATGGCTACACCTTC. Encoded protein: CASSPSRQFHGYTF.

In DNA form, the CDR3 reads TGTGCCAGCAGCTTGTTCTCGGGGACAGGGAACACCGGGGAGCTGTTTTTT. Its protein product is CASSLFSGTGNTGELFF. The V and J genes are TRBV5-5 and TRBJ2-2, with 8 bases fitting TRBD1. The CDR3 covers 17 residues. Germline assignment: CDR1 SGHKS and CDR2 YYEKEE (reference sequence). Unmatched junction bases numbered 6, after V lost 1 base and J lost 1 base.

In DNA form, the CDR3 reads TGCAGCGTTGCTCAGAATACCTACGAGCAGTACTTC. Protein product: CSVAQNTYEQYF. The V and J genes are TRBV29-1 and TRBJ2-7; no clear D. Trimming took off 4 bases at V and 2 bases at J, with 9 bases between the two ends. The CDR3 extends over 12 amino acids. CDR1 and CDR2 (germline): SQVTM, ANQGSEA.

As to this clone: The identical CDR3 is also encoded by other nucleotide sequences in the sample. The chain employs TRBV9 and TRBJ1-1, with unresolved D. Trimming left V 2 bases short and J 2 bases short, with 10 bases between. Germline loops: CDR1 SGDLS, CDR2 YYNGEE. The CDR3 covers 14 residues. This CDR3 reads CASSVGGPNTEAFF. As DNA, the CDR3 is TGTGCCAGCAGCGTGGGTGGCCCTAACACTGAAGCTTTCTTT.

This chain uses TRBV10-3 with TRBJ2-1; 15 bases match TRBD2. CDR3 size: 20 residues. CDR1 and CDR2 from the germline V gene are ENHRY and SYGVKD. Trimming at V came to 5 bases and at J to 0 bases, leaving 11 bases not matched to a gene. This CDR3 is CAISPSAGLAGGTSYNEQFF. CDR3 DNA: TGTGCCATCAGTCCATCGGCGGGACTAGCGGGAGGCACCTCCTACAATGAGCAGTTCTTC.